This is a list of T cell receptor beta chains from one sample in a study of human T cells and chemical hapten exposure. TCRdb re-called the RACE reads with MiXCR, one entry per CDR3 protein. In the table there are 300,000 to 350,000 distinct CDR3 sequences, around 7% of which are singletons. The specimen comprised whole blood, sampled in connection with sensitization to the hapten diphenylcyclopropenone (DPC). The receptors stem from a young woman with alopecia areata. Some clones in this sample may be carry-over from other donors' samples. CDR3s leave out the opening cysteine and the closing phenylalanine or tryptophan.

v_call,j_call,cdr3_aa
TRBV5-4,TRBJ1-2,ASSSQTVNYGYT
TRBV6-5,TRBJ2-7,ASSMGQGAYEQY
TRBV20-1,TRBJ2-7,SASAYEQY
TRBV25-1,TRBJ2-3,ASSPTLAGNTDTQY
TRBV6-5,TRBJ1-1,ASSYGRENTEAF
TRBV7-9,TRBJ2-3,ASSTLAKDRDTQY
TRBV4-2,TRBJ2-1,ASSQRTTSGADEQF
TRBV28,TRBJ2-1,ETGTGLGEQF
TRBV28,TRBJ1-1,ASSPLTGTGTEAF
TRBV4-1,TRBJ2-2,ASSQEPDSTGELF
TRBV20-1,TRBJ2-3,SAMGPTGNTDTQY
TRBV6-5,TRBJ2-2,ASSRGAGGPPGELF
TRBV20-1,TRBJ2-3,SAGGGAGTDTQY
TRBV12-3/TRBV12-4,TRBJ2-5,ASSSTTGGWETQY
TRBV5-4,TRBJ2-5,ASSSGLAWGETQY
TRBV5-5,TRBJ1-2,ASSFILDGYT
TRBV20-1,TRBJ1-4,SARDFRPSGFNNEKLF
TRBV9,TRBJ2-7,ASSVGSGGGYEQY
TRBV12-3/TRBV12-4,TRBJ2-3,ASSYIAGPTDTQY
TRBV6-1,TRBJ1-5,ASSADRVQH
TRBV18,TRBJ2-6,ASSPLQDLYGANVLT
TRBV27,TRBJ2-2,ASSLYRGRTGELF
TRBV7-9,TRBJ2-3,ASSSRSADTQY
TRBV5-6,TRBJ2-3,ASSLPRTTDTQY
TRBV6-5,TRBJ2-7,ASSYSRQGAWYEQY
TRBV6-4,TRBJ2-3,ASSDEAGRSADTQY
TRBV6-2/TRBV6-3,TRBJ1-1,ASSYDKPNTEAF
TRBV18,TRBJ2-3,ASSEGHYTDTQY
TRBV21-1,TRBJ2-7,ASSKIHAGGQHEQY
TRBV4-1,TRBJ1-1,ASSLRGAEAF
TRBV29-1,TRBJ2-1,SVEVGTSYNEQF
TRBV5-1,TRBJ2-5,ASSLEVRKTQY
TRBV27,TRBJ2-3,ASSFTKGDTQY
TRBV10-3,TRBJ1-2,AISESPGPYGYT
TRBV27,TRBJ2-7,ASTKGRGQYEQY
TRBV29-1,TRBJ1-5,SVAGTDPNQPQH
TRBV7-9,TRBJ1-4,ASSLSREGEKLF
TRBV15,TRBJ1-2,ATSRDINPGDGYT
TRBV4-1,TRBJ1-2,ASSQEPQSKGQGASGGYT
TRBV7-3,TRBJ1-5,ASSTQGGQPQH
TRBV9,TRBJ2-1,ASSVYPPGQGIYNEQF
TRBV6-5,TRBJ1-1,ASSYSGGRSFTEAF
TRBV7-2,TRBJ1-2,ASSPGQGGHGYT
TRBV3-1,TRBJ1-6,ASSRGASSYNSPLH
TRBV28,TRBJ1-4,ASSTYREDWYRTNEKLF
TRBV9,TRBJ1-1,ASNGPLNGNTEAF
TRBV2,TRBJ2-3,ASSLFDGEDTQY
TRBV5-6,TRBJ1-2,ASSLAGTGNYGYT
TRBV6-5,TRBJ1-2,ASSYSPDYGYT
TRBV20-1,TRBJ2-1,SAPPGTKASDEQF
TRBV2,TRBJ1-4,ASSSQGWANEKLF
TRBV4-3,TRBJ1-2,ASSQDWDRENYGYT
TRBV10-3,TRBJ1-4,AIRPGHRMNEKLF
TRBV29-1,TRBJ2-1,SAKRGTSYNEQF
TRBV7-2,TRBJ1-6,ASSLGGTDNSPLH